One TCR beta chain is described in this entry. There are 17 residues in the CDR3. Trimming cost V 0 bases and J 0 bases, with 13 bases left between them. Germline CDR1 SGHRS, CDR2 YFSETQ. The record originates from a study of cytomegalovirus exposure and HLA in healthy donors. Overall study context: The roughly 130 validation repertoires, a later analysis reported, used the same platform as the roughly 650 repertoires from the first cohort.

The donors were members of the validation cohort, which comprised more than 90 subjects and was separate from the first cohort of 666 subjects. Profiled with immunoSEQ multiplex PCR; TCRdb holds only in-frame clones, not every one. The top ten hold approximately 20% of the sample, which has 150,000 to 180,000 clones, around nine tenths seen once. The TCR sequence derives from a man aged 18 to 35 in good health and CMV-seropositive. Material for sequencing was PBMCs. This chain connects TRBV5-1 to TRBJ1-3; possibly TRBD1 for D (5 bases). In DNA form, the CDR3 reads TGCGCCAGCAGCTTGGATGGAGGGGCAAGCTCTGGAAACACCATATATTTT. This encodes CASSLDGGASSGNTIYF.